This T cell receptor (beta chain) was captured in a study of blood T cell repertoires in COVID-19. The CDR3 length is 16 residues. V trimming: 1 base; J trimming: 5 bases; junction bases outside the gene matches: 7. CDR1 and CDR2 (germline): SGHDN, FVKESK. Authors' analysis steps: Estimation of nucleated cell counts was performed using reference gene primer amplification. Produced via immunoSEQ multiplex PCR; TCRdb's table is partial and in-frame only. That table is the source of V, J and clone size, and D and trimming were worked out from the DNA. This sample has 200,000 to 300,000 clones, with 70% to 90% found just once.

Sequences were obtained from peripheral blood. V and J are TRBV14 and TRBJ2-7; 11 bases align to TRBD1. The TCR comes from a woman aged 70-85 years with active or convalescent COVID-19. The CDR3 DNA sequence: TGTGCCAGCAGCCAAGTTTGGACAGGGGGCTTCCACGAGCAGTACTTC. Amino acids: CASSQVWTGGFHEQYF.